This T cell receptor (beta chain) comes out of a study of cytomegalovirus exposure and HLA in healthy donors. Study-level points and caveats: When analyzed later, a missense DCLRE1C variant was found to be linked to TCR beta V- and J-gene trimming.

In this sample, this clone turned up a few times. Its antigen is unknown. PCR involved 60 Vbeta and 13 Jbeta primers. This table comes from immunoSEQ multiplex PCR, and its TCRdb copy is limited to in-frame clones, with some not included. This sample has 90,000 to 150,000 clones, with 15% to 19% found just once. Looked up from germline, CDR1 is MNHNS and CDR2 is SASEGT. J was trimmed by 2 bases and V by 8 bases; bases with no gene match: 4. The CDR3 totals 14 residues. This chain links TRBV6-1 with TRBJ2-7; 12 positions match TRBD2. The sequenced material came from PBMCs. The receptor's source is a woman under 30 in good health and CMV-seronegative. DNA for the CDR3: TGTGCCAGCGTCCTAGCGGGGGGGCCCTACGAGCAGTACTTC. The encoded protein is CASVLAGGPYEQYF.